The 30 T cell receptor beta chains presented below share a single source sample, sequenced in a study of blood T cells in healthy people across ages. Alongside a J-beta primer mix, a sample-barcoded 5' primer served in a second PCR lasting 7 to 11 cycles. One entry per CDR3 protein results from TCRdb running MiXCR on the 5' RACE reads. The sample includes around 1.1 million distinct CDR3 sequences, roughly two fifths seen only once; the top ten take 10% to 15%. The sequencing sample was made of blood. All receptors derive from a man younger than 30 in good health.

The chain recombines TRBV27 with TRBJ1-2; 10 bases are a match to TRBD1. This CDR3 region has 15 residues. CDR1 and CDR2 from the germline V gene are MNHEY and SMNVEV (reference sequence). V trimming: 8 bases; J trimming: 5 bases; junction bases outside the gene matches: 11. The CDR3 DNA sequence: TGTGCCAGCTGGGGGGGACAGGGGATTTTGTATGGCTACACCTTC. Amino acids: CASWGGQGILYGYTF.

This clonotype was found once. This could be a read error, since a much larger clone is one nucleotide away. V usage is TRBV6-5 and J usage is TRBJ1-2; perhaps TRBD1 as D (6 bases). The CDR3 extends over 14 amino acids. CDR1 and CDR2 (germline): MNHEY, SVGAGI. CDR3 amino acids: CASRPSGANYGCTF. The CDR3 DNA reads TGTGCCAGCAGACCCTCAGGGGCGAACTATGGCTGCACCTTC.

The chain carries TRBV20-1 and TRBJ1-6; no definite D call. Germline loops: CDR1 DFQATT, CDR2 SNEGSKA (reference sequence). V was cut by 2 bases and J by 7 bases, with 9 bases left in between. The CDR3 contains 13 residues. The CDR3 region is CSARNDGNSPLHF. The CDR3 DNA reads TGCAGTGCTAGAAATGACGGGAATTCACCCCTCCACTTT.

The rearrangement joins TRBV20-1 to TRBJ2-3; 10 bases align to TRBD2. J gave up 1 base and V 3 bases, and 7 bases lay outside the gene matches. CDR1 is DFQATT and CDR2 is SNEGSKA in the germline V gene (reference sequence). The CDR3 is 16 residues long. The CDR3 reads CSASGFGLAGTDTQYF. CDR3 sequence (DNA): TGCAGTGCTAGTGGGTTTGGACTAGCGGGCACAGATACGCAGTATTTT.

V gene TRBV9 combines with J gene TRBJ1-2; a possible D gene is TRBD1 (6 bases). Trimming took 7 bases from V and 7 from J, leaving 17 bases between them. This CDR3 comprises 13 residues. Germline loops: CDR1 SGDLS, CDR2 YYNGEE. The CDR3 is CASGGGGATGYTF. CDR3 DNA sequence: TGTGCCAGCGGAGGGGGGGGCGCGACTGGCTACACCTTC. Using reference TRBV9 and TRBJ1-2 for the parts outside the CDR3, the full variable domain is DSGVTQTPKHLITATGQRVTLRCSPRSGDLSVYWYQQSLDQGLQFLIQYYNGEERAKGNILERFSAQQFPDLHSELNLSSLELGDSALYFCASGGGGATGYTFGSGTRLTVV.

The chain is built from TRBV6-5 and TRBJ2-7; D is unresolved. The CDR3 sequence is 13 residues long. CDR1 MNHEY and CDR2 SVGAGI come from the germline V gene. The V and J ends lost 5 bases and 3 bases respectively, with 11 bases between them. CDR3 region: CASSDGPVYEQYF. Written as DNA, the CDR3 is TGTGCCAGCAGTGACGGCCCAGTCTACGAGCAGTACTTC.

The chain links TRBV12-3 or TRBV12-4 to TRBJ2-7; the match to TRBD1 covers 9 bases. J lost 0 bases, V lost 5 bases, and 11 bases had no gene match. This CDR3 is 17 amino acids long. The CDR3 DNA follows: TGTGCCAGCAGTCATTCCGGGACAGGGTTAAGCTCCTACGAGCAGTACTTC. It is translated as CASSHSGTGLSSYEQYF.

The chain has TRBV6-2 or TRBV6-3 and TRBJ1-5, with D hard to call. V dropped 5 bases and J dropped 0 bases, with 11 bases sitting between them. Germline V gene data show CDR1 as MNHEY and CDR2 as SVGEGT. The CDR3 is 15 amino acids. The CDR3 protein is CASSVDGVSNQPQHF. DNA for the CDR3: TGTGCCAGCAGTGTGGACGGAGTTAGCAATCAGCCCCAGCATTTT.

This clonotype has just one count. This chain uses TRBV6-2 or TRBV6-3 with TRBJ2-7; D possibly matches TRBD1 or TRBD2 (6 bases each). V was shortened by 3 bases and J by 0 bases, with 18 bases between the two germline ends. CDR3 length: 17 amino acids. Germline V CDR1 and CDR2: MNHEY, SVGEGT. CDR3 bases: TGTGCCAGCAGTTATGGCCAGGGGACTCCAAGCTCCTACGAGCAGTACTTC. It encodes CASSYGQGTPSSYEQYF.

This clonotype has at least ten counts. The CDR3 spells CASSLEGTNNNEQFF. For the CDR3, the DNA is TGCGCCAGCAGCTTGGAAGGGACCAACAACAATGAGCAGTTCTTC. The chain links TRBV5-1 to TRBJ2-1; D may be TRBD1 or TRBD2 (5 bases each). CDR3 size: 15 residues. In germline, CDR1 is SGHRS, CDR2 YFSETQ. V was cut by 0 bases and J by 5 bases, with 12 bases left in between.

The genes are TRBV6-2 or TRBV6-3 and TRBJ2-5; TRBD2 is a possible D gene (5 bases). Germline V gene lookup returns CDR1 MNHEY and CDR2 SVGEGT. The CDR3 totals 13 residues. V was trimmed by 4 bases and J by 11 bases, leaving 17 bases between them. The CDR3 sequence is CASSWTRYNEQYF. For the CDR3, the DNA is TGTGCCAGCAGTTGGACTCGCTACAATGAGCAGTACTTC.

The sample holds a few counts of this clonotype. The gene calls are TRBV11-1 and TRBJ1-4; 9 bases agree with TRBD1. This CDR3 contains 14 residues. After removal of 5 bases from V and 6 bases from J, the junction contained 4 bases not matched to a gene. Germline lookup yields CDR1 SGHAT and CDR2 FQDESV (reference sequence). CDR3 nucleotides: TGTGCCAGCAGCCCAAACAGGGGGCATGAAAAACTGTTTTTT. Its translation is CASSPNRGHEKLFF.

The V call is TRBV6-4, the J call TRBJ2-1, with D perhaps matching TRBD2 (6 bases). Germline V gene sequence: CDR1 MRHNA, CDR2 SNTAGT. With 10 bases removed from V and 14 bases from J, the gap between germline ends came to 15 bases. CDR3 length: 10 amino acids. In DNA form, the CDR3 reads TGTGCCACTAACCTGACGGGGGAGTTCTTC. It encodes CATNLTGEFF.

This clonotype showed up just a few times. The V call is TRBV9, the J call TRBJ2-7, with D possibly called TRBD1 or TRBD2 (5 bases each). There are 15 residues in the CDR3. CDR1 SGDLS and CDR2 YYNGEE come from the germline V gene. Trimming pared 3 bases from V and 4 bases from J, leaving 17 bases between. CDR3 DNA: TGTGCCAGCAGCGCACTACCGGGACGGACATACGAGCAGTACTTC. Protein sequence: CASSALPGRTYEQYF.

The table lists this clonotype with a few counts. This chain uses TRBV29-1 with TRBJ1-1; TRBD1 aligns across 9 bases. The J segment lost 0 bases and the V segment lost 3 bases, leaving 8 bases of the junction unmatched. Germline V gives CDR1 SQVTM, CDR2 ANQGSEA. The CDR3 covers 16 residues. This CDR3 reads CSVEPGQGVMNTEAFF. The CDR3 DNA follows: TGCAGCGTTGAGCCGGGACAGGGTGTTATGAACACTGAAGCTTTCTTT.

In DNA form, the CDR3 reads TGCAGTCCGGGACACTCGAATTCACCCCTCCACTTT. This sequence encodes CSPGHSNSPLHF. The chain has TRBV20-1 and TRBJ1-6; the D gene is possibly TRBD1 (6 bases). V lost 8 bases and J lost 7, with 12 bases in between. CDR1 DFQATT and CDR2 SNEGSKA come from the germline V gene (reference sequence). The CDR3 length is 12 residues.

The V call is TRBV20-1, the J call TRBJ2-5; D is ambiguous. This CDR3 spans 12 amino acids. The V end was cut by 4 bases, the J end by 2 bases, with 8 bases between. Germline lookup yields CDR1 DFQATT and CDR2 SNEGSKA (reference sequence). CDR3 region: CSATLAQETQYF. The CDR3 DNA reads TGCAGTGCTACCTTGGCACAAGAGACCCAGTACTTC.

The chain links TRBV4-2 to TRBJ1-5; D is perhaps TRBD1 (6 bases). This CDR3 has 16 amino acids. The germline V gene has CDR1 LGHNA and CDR2 YNFKEQ. V lost 0 bases and J 7 bases, leaving 16 bases between the germline ends. CDR3 nucleotide sequence: TGTGCCAGCAGCCAAGATCTTGGGGGGCGCTCCCAGCCCCAGCATTTT. It yields the protein CASSQDLGGRSQPQHF.

The chain carries TRBV15 and TRBJ1-1, with D tentatively TRBD1 (5 bases). Germline CDR1 is LNHNV and CDR2 is YYDKDF (reference sequence). The CDR3 spans 13 residues. V lost 8 bases, J lost 4 bases, and 14 bases lay in between. The CDR3 region has the DNA TGTGCCACCGACGGGGCCCCCGGCACTGAAGCTTTCTTT. Residues: CATDGAPGTEAFF. The entire variable domain, with the rest obtained from reference TRBV15 and TRBJ1-1, is as follows: DAMVIQNPRYQVTQFGKPVTLSCSQTLNHNVMYWYQQKSSQAPKLLFHYYDKDFNNEADTPDNFQSRRPNTSFCFLDIRSPGLGDTAMYLCATDGAPGTEAFFGQGTRLTVV.

This chain links TRBV4-1 with TRBJ1-2; TRBD1 matches 7 bases. Germline loops: CDR1 MGHRA, CDR2 YSYEKL. V lost 3 bases and J lost 10; bases outside the gene matches: 8. The CDR3 sequence is 13 residues long. The CDR3 coding sequence is TGCGCCAGCAGCCAGTTAAACCAGGGGGACTACACCTTC. The encoded protein is CASSQLNQGDYTF.

A remark on this clonotype: A read error may account for a junction end that differs from germline. The rearrangement links TRBV4-2 to TRBJ2-2; the match to TRBD1 covers 8 bases. Germline CDR1 is LGHNA and CDR2 is YNFKEQ. CDR3 length equals 16 residues. The CDR3 protein is CAGSRKGTGNTGELFF. The CDR3 nucleotides are TGTGCCGGCAGCCGTAAGGGGACAGGGAACACCGGGGAGCTGTTTTTT.

The V gene is TRBV4-3, the J gene TRBJ2-5, with 12 nucleotides matching TRBD2. Germline CDR1 and CDR2: LGHNA and YSLEER. V shed 0 bases and J 2 bases; nucleotides not matched to a gene: 13. The CDR3 sequence is 20 residues long. The CDR3 DNA follows: TGCGCCAGCAGCCAAGAAAAGTGGGCTAGCGGGGGGGCGAGTCAAGAGACCCAGTACTTC. As protein: CASSQEKWASGGASQETQYF.

The V call is TRBV14, the J call TRBJ2-3; D gene unclear. The CDR3 contains 14 residues. V lost 3 bases and J lost 5, with 12 bases in between. Germline values: CDR1 SGHDN, CDR2 FVKESK. In DNA, the CDR3 is TGTGCCAGCAGCCAGTATAGGGTGGGAGATACGCAGTATTTT. It translates to CASSQYRVGDTQYF.

This clonotype came up a few times. V usage is TRBV20-1 and J usage is TRBJ2-1, with 10 bases aligning to TRBD1. V lost 0 bases, J lost 4 bases, and 3 bases stayed unmatched. From germline, CDR1 is DFQATT and CDR2 SNEGSKA (reference sequence). This CDR3 is built from 15 residues. CDR3 nucleotide sequence: TGCAGTGCTAGAGATATGGACAGGGGGTACAATGAGCAGTTCTTC. It specifies CSARDMDRGYNEQFF.

This clonotype appeared a few times. The chain carries TRBV5-1 and TRBJ2-1; D possibly corresponds to TRBD1 (5 bases). Trimming shortened V by 4 bases and J by 5 bases, and 16 bases separated the two germline ends. This CDR3 has 15 residues. Germline CDR1 is SGHRS and CDR2 is YFSETQ. This CDR3 is CASSIQPTEDNEQFF. CDR3 DNA: TGCGCCAGCAGCATACAACCGACAGAGGACAATGAGCAGTTCTTC.

The chain uses TRBV15 and TRBJ1-4, with unresolved D. Germline V gene sequence: CDR1 LNHNV, CDR2 YYDKDF (reference sequence). The CDR3 has 12 residues. V was clipped by 3 bases and J by 8 bases, with 7 bases between them. CDR3 in DNA: TGTGCCACCAGCAGGGGGAAGGAAAAACTGTTTTTT. Its translation is CATSRGKEKLFF.

In this sample, this clonotype turned up many times. The chain uses TRBV6-2 or TRBV6-3 and TRBJ1-1; D remains unclear. The germline V and J ends were trimmed by 2 bases and 0 bases, with 4 bases remaining between them. From germline, CDR1 is MNHEY and CDR2 SVGEGT. The CDR3 length is 13 residues. For the CDR3, the DNA is TGTGCCAGCAGTTACCTATTGAACACTGAAGCTTTCTTT. Encoded protein: CASSYLLNTEAFF.

The V and J genes are TRBV7-2 and TRBJ1-2; 8 nucleotides agree with TRBD1. CDR3 size: 15 residues. The J segment lost 4 bases and the V segment lost 4 bases, leaving 8 bases of the junction unmatched. In germline, CDR1 is SGHTA, CDR2 FQGNSA. This chain's CDR3 is CASSSRQGAFYGYTF. Here the CDR3 DNA reads TGTGCCAGCAGCTCGAGGCAGGGGGCATTCTATGGCTACACCTTC.

This rearrangement joins TRBV2 to TRBJ1-2, with D perhaps TRBD1 (5 bases). The germline V and J ends were trimmed by 6 bases and 5 bases, with 16 bases remaining between them. Germline CDR1 and CDR2: SNHLY and FYNNEI. The CDR3 is made up of 14 amino acids. CDR3 region: CASRARQGVYGYTF. DNA for the CDR3: TGTGCCAGCAGGGCCCGGCAGGGTGTTTATGGCTACACCTTC.

This clonotype came up a few times. The V gene is TRBV5-7, the J gene TRBJ2-7; D unclear. TRBV5-7 is assigned to the ORF class and has an uncertain function. Between the trimmed V and J ends, which lost 0 bases and 3 bases, there was a span of 10 bases. This CDR3 comprises 14 residues. CDR3 nucleotide sequence: TGTGCCAGCAGCTTGGACGTCGGGTACTACGAGCAGTACTTC. It specifies CASSLDVGYYEQYF.